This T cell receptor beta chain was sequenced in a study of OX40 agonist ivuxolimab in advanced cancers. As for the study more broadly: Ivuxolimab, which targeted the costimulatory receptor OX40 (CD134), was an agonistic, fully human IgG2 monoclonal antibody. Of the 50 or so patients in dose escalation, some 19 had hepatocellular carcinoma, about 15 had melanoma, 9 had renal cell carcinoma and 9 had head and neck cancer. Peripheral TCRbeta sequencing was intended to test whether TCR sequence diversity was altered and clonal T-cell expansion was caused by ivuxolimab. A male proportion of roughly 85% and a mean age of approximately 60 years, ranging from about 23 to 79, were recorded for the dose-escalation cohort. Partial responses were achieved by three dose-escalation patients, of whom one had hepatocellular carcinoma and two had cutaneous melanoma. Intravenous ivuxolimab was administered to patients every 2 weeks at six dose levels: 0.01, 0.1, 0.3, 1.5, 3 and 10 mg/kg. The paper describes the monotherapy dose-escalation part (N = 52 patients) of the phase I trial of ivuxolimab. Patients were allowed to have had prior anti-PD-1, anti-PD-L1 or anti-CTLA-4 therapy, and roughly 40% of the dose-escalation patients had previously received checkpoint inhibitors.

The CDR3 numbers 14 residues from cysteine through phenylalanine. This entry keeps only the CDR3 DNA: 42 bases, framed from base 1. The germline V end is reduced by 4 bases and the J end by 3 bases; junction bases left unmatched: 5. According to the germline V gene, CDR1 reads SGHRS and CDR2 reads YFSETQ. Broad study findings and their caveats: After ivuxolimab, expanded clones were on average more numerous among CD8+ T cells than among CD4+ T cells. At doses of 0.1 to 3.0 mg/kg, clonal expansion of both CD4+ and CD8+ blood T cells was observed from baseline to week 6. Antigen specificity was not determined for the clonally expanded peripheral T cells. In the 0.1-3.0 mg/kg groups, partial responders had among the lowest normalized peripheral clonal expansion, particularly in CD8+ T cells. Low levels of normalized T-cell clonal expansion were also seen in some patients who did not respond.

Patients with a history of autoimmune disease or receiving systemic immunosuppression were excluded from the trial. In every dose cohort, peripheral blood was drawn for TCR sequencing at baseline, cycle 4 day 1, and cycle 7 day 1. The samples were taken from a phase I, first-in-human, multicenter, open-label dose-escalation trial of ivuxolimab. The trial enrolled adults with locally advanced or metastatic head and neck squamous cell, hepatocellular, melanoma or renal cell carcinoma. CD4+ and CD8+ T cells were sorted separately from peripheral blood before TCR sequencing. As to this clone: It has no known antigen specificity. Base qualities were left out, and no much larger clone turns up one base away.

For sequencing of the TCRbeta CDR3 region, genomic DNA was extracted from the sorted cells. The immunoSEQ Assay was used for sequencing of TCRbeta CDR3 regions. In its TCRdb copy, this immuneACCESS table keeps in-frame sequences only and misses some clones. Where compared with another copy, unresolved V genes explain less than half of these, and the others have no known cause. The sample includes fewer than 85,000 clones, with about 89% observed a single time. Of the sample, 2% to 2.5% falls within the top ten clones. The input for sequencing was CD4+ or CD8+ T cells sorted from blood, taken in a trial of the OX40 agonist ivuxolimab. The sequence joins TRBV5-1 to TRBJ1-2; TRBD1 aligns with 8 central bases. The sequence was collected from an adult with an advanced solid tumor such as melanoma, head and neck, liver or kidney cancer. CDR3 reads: CASSTGQDDYGYTF. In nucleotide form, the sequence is TGCGCCAGCAGCACGGGACAGGACGACTATGGCTACACCTTC.